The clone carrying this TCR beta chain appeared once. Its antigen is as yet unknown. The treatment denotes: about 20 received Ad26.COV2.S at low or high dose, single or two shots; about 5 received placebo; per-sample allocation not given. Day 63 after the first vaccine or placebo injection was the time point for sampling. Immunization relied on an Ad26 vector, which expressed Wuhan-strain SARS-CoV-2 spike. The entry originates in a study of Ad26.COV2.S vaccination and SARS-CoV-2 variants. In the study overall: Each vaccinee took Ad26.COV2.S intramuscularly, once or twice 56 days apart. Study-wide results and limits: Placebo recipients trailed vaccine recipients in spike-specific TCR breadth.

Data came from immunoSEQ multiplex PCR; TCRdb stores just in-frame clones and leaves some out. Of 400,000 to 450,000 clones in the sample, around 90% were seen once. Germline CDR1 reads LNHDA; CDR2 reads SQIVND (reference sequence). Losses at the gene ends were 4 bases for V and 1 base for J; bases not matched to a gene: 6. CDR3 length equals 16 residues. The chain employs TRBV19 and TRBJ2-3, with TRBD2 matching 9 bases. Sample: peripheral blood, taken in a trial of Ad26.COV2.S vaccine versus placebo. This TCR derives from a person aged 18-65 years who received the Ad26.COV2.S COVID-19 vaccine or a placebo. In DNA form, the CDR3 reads TGTGCCAGTAGTAGCTTAGCGGGAGCCGGCACAGATACGCAGTATTTT. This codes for CASSSLAGAGTDTQYF. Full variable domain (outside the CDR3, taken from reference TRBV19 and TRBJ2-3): DGGITQSPKYLFRKEGQNVTLSCEQNLNHDAMYWYRQDPGQGLRLIYYSQIVNDFQKGDIAEGYSVSREKKESFPLTVTSAQKNPTAFYLCASSSLAGAGTDTQYFGPGTRLTVL.